This TCR beta chain was sequenced in a study of CD8+ T cells in alopecia areata. Study details: The duration of tofacitinib was 6 to 18 months, with 6 months off drug afterward.

Findings and limits, study-wide: In patients, TCRs were shared less clearly than in mice, and HLA may possibly be involved. Lesional scalp displayed greater clonality than normal scalp, most notably in alopecia totalis/universalis.

The CDR3 spans 14 residues. The V and J ends lost 0 bases and 0 bases respectively, with 6 bases between them. Germline lookup yields CDR1 SGHRS and CDR2 YFSETQ. Following extraction, RNA underwent reverse transcription to cDNA, which served as the sequencing template. Measured with immunoSEQ multiplex PCR; TCRdb has only the in-frame clones, and not every one. The repertoire consists of approximately 200,000 clones, with roughly 60% occurring once and the leading ten covering 5% to 6%. With respect to this clone: The antigen is unknown. This sample includes further DNA sequences coding for the same CDR3.

Treatment: oral pan-JAK inhibitor, 5-10 mg twice daily. This specimen consisted of CD4+ T cells sorted from blood, obtained at week 24, from a patient treated with tofacitinib. This clonotype originated in a human donor with alopecia areata. The chain employs TRBV5-1 and TRBJ1-1; D call uncertain. CDR3 coding DNA: TGCGCCAGCAGCTTGGCCGGGATGAACACTGAAGCTTTCTTT. Protein: CASSLAGMNTEAFF.